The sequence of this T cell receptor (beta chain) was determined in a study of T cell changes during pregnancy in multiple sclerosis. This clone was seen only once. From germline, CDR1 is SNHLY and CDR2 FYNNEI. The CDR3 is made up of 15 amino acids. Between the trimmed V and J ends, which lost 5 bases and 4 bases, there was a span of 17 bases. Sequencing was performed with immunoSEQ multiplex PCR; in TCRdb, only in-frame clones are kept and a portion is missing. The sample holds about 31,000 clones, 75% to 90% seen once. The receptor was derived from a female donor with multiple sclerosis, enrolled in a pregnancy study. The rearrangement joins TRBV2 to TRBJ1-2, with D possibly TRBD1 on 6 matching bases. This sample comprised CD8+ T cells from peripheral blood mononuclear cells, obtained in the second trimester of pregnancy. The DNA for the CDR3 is TGTGCCAGCAGTTTCAAACCGGGACACACCTATGGCTACACCTTC. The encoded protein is CASSFKPGHTYGYTF. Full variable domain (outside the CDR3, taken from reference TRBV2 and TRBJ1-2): EPEVTQTPSHQVTQMGQEVILRCVPISNHLYFYWYRQILGQKVEFLVSFYNNEISEKSEIFDDQFSVERPDGSNFTLKIRSTKLEDSAMYFCASSFKPGHTYGYTFGSGTRLTVV.